A single sample is the source of the 27 T cell receptor beta chains below, sequenced in a study of CD8 T cells in Susac syndrome. Random hexamers were used to reverse transcribe the RNA input (0.5 to 1 ug). MiXCR was run by TCRdb on the immunoSEQ multiplex PCR reads, yielding one entry per CDR3 protein. In the table there are 250,000 to 350,000 distinct CDR3 sequences, roughly nine tenths of which are singletons. Sequencing was performed on CD4+ T cells from PBMCs. Every receptor here comes from a human donor with multiple sclerosis.

The chain is built from TRBV11-2 and TRBJ2-1; possible D gene TRBD2, 6 bases. V gave up 1 base and J gave up 5 bases, with 24 bases separating them. The CDR3 is 19 amino acids. The germline CDR1 and CDR2 sequences are SGHAT and FQNNGV. The DNA of the CDR3 is TGTGCCAGCAGCTTAGCGGTAGGAGGGGTAACTAGCAGTCACAATGAGCAGTTCTTC. Its translation is CASSLAVGGVTSSHNEQFF.

The chain recombines TRBV7-9 with TRBJ2-7; 7 bases fit TRBD1. The ends lost 1 base at V and 4 bases at J; junction bases unmatched: 10. The CDR3 has 16 residues. Germline assignment: CDR1 SEHNR and CDR2 FQNEAQ (reference sequence). The CDR3, as DNA: TGTGCCAGCAGCTTAGGGGGTTTCGGGACAGAGTACGAGCAGTACTTC. It is translated as CASSLGGFGTEYEQYF.

This chain joins TRBV7-9 and TRBJ2-4; D is perhaps TRBD1 (7 bases). Germline V gene sequence: CDR1 SEHNR, CDR2 FQNEAQ (reference sequence). The CDR3 covers 14 residues. V was trimmed by 4 bases and J by 9 bases, leaving 16 bases between them. The CDR3 bases are TGTGCCAGCAGCTCGACAGGGACTCCTGGCATTCAGTACTTC. It is translated as CASSSTGTPGIQYF.

The chain links TRBV12-3 or TRBV12-4 to TRBJ2-1; 13 bases align to TRBD2. This CDR3 spans 17 amino acids. Germline trimming cut 5 bases from V and 5 bases from J; bases unmatched to any gene: 9. The CDR3 protein is CASSPGLAGDRDNEQFF. The CDR3 DNA is TGTGCCAGCAGTCCCGGACTAGCGGGAGATAGGGACAATGAGCAGTTCTTC.

This clonotype was seen a handful of times. CDR3 bases: TGTGCCAGCAGCTTAGATGGGGGGACTGAAGCTTTCTTT. Its translation: CASSLDGGTEAFF. The chain links TRBV7-2 to TRBJ1-1, with D maybe TRBD1 (5 bases). This CDR3 has 13 amino acids. V shed 1 base and J shed 5 bases, with 8 bases lying between them. The germline V gene encodes CDR1 SGHTA and CDR2 FQGNSA.

V usage is TRBV29-1 and J usage is TRBJ2-3; 7 bases fit TRBD1. This CDR3 contains 16 residues. Germline-derived CDR1 and CDR2 are SQVTM and ANQGSEA. Trimming cost V 4 bases and J 0 bases; bases outside gene matches: 10. CDR3 in amino acids: CSVGYSDRTSTDTQYF. CDR3 nucleotide sequence: TGCAGCGTTGGTTACTCGGACAGGACTAGCACAGATACGCAGTATTTT.

The rearrangement links TRBV6-6 to TRBJ2-7; D unclear. The length of the CDR3 is 13 residues. Trimming took off 0 bases at V and 3 bases at J, with 6 bases between the two ends. CDR1 MNHNY and CDR2 SVGAGI come from the germline V gene (reference sequence). CDR3 DNA: TGTGCCAGCAGTTACTCGGGTCACTACGAGCAGTACTTC. Translation: CASSYSGHYEQYF.

The chain is built from TRBV19 and TRBJ1-6; D uncertain. The CDR3 runs 18 residues. Germline CDR1 reads LNHDA; CDR2 reads SQIVND (reference sequence). The germline V and J ends were trimmed by 5 bases and 2 bases, with 19 bases remaining between them. CDR3 loop: CASSPTVERFTYNSPLHF. As DNA, the CDR3 is TGTGCCAGTAGTCCAACGGTTGAGCGTTTCACCTATAATTCACCCCTCCACTTT.

The chain combines TRBV6-2 or TRBV6-3 with TRBJ2-4; TRBD2 matches 8 bases. The V and J ends lost 8 bases and 7 bases, in that order; junction bases with no gene match: 10. CDR3 size: 14 residues. CDR1 is MNHEY, CDR2 SVGEGT, per germline. This CDR3 is CASAPGGIRNIQYF. The CDR3 DNA reads TGTGCCAGCGCCCCGGGAGGGATCAGGAACATTCAGTACTTC.

The CDR3 DNA reads as TGTGCCACCAGTGATTTGGATGGCGCTGAAGCTTTCTTT. Translation gives CATSDLDGAEAFF. V usage is TRBV24-1 and J usage is TRBJ1-1; D remains ambiguous. CDR3 size: 13 residues. V shed 0 bases and J shed 6 bases, with 7 bases lying between them. CDR1 is KGHDR, CDR2 SFDVKD, per germline.

The chain has TRBV7-2 and TRBJ2-5; 7 nucleotides match TRBD1. CDR3 length: 13 amino acids. Germline V gene lookup returns CDR1 SGHTA and CDR2 FQGNSA. The trim removed 6 bases at V and 5 bases at J, leaving 6 bases unmatched. The CDR3 DNA reads TGTGCCAGCAGTCGACAGGGTCGGGAGACCCAGTACTTC. Its protein is CASSRQGRETQYF.

The rearrangement joins TRBV3-1 to TRBJ1-5; D call uncertain. Trimming shortened V by 3 bases and J by 0 bases, and 9 bases separated the two germline ends. The CDR3 loop spans 15 amino acids. Looked up from germline, CDR1 is LGHDT and CDR2 is YNNKEL (reference sequence). This chain's CDR3 is CASSHGRHSNQPQHF. CDR3 coding DNA: TGTGCCAGCAGCCACGGGCGTCATAGCAATCAGCCCCAGCATTTT.

A single count supports this clonotype. The chain is built from TRBV29-1 and TRBJ1-1, with D unclear. Germline values: CDR1 SQVTM, CDR2 ANQGSEA. Deletions cut 7 bases from V and 4 bases from J, with 7 bases between. This CDR3 has 10 residues. The chain's CDR3 is CSALGTEAFF. CDR3 DNA: TGCAGCGCCCTAGGCACTGAAGCTTTCTTT.

The chain uses TRBV20-1 and TRBJ1-5; D is unclear. This CDR3 spans 13 amino acids. Germline-derived CDR1 and CDR2 are DFQATT and SNEGSKA (reference sequence). Trimming pared 1 base from V and 2 bases from J, leaving 6 bases between. The CDR3 nucleotides are TGCAGTGCTAGAGCACAGCGCAATCAGCCCCAGCATTTT. Translation gives CSARAQRNQPQHF.

The chain carries TRBV12-3 or TRBV12-4 and TRBJ2-3, with TRBD2 identical over 7 bases. Trimming at V came to 3 bases and at J to 3 bases, leaving 9 bases not matched to a gene. The length of the CDR3 is 16 residues. The chain's CDR3 is CASSFGGGVKTDTQYF. CDR3 coding DNA: TGTGCCAGCAGTTTTGGTGGGGGGGTCAAGACAGATACGCAGTATTTT.

The chain combines TRBV4-3 with TRBJ1-6; D may be TRBD1 (6 bases). CDR3 length: 15 residues. V was cut by 3 bases and J by 4 bases, with 10 bases left in between. Germline CDR1 and CDR2: LGHNA and YSLEER. Here the CDR3 DNA reads TGCGCCAGCAGCCACGAGGACAGTTATAATTCACCCCTCCACTTT. Protein: CASSHEDSYNSPLHF.

J is TRBJ1-1 and V is TRBV7-2; D gene uncertain. The germline V gene has CDR1 SGHTA and CDR2 FQGNSA. The CDR3 is 16 residues long. The V gene lost 1 base and the J gene lost 0 bases, with 12 bases spanning the gap. DNA of the CDR3: TGTGCCAGCAGCTTAGTAATCCAGGCGGTGAACACTGAAGCTTTCTTT. Protein sequence: CASSLVIQAVNTEAFF.

This rearrangement joins TRBV29-1 to TRBJ2-7; D may be TRBD2 (5 bases). Trimming pared 7 bases from V and 2 bases from J, leaving 15 bases between. The CDR3 runs 13 residues. Germline CDR1 SQVTM, CDR2 ANQGSEA. CDR3 sequence (DNA): TGCAGCGGGAGTAACCCGGGGACCTACGAGCAGTACTTC. Encoded protein: CSGSNPGTYEQYF.

This chain joins TRBV5-4 and TRBJ2-7; TRBD2 agrees at 9 bases. Germline CDR1 reads SGHNT; CDR2 reads YYREEE (reference sequence). V dropped 4 bases and J dropped 3; count of bases not matched to a gene: 8. This CDR3 contains 15 residues. In nucleotides, the CDR3 is TGTGCCAGCAGCCTAGGGACTAGCCGTAACTACGAGCAGTACTTC. This sequence encodes CASSLGTSRNYEQYF.

Here the CDR3 reads CASSQSLSTLSRAGTQYF. The CDR3 DNA reads as TGCGCCAGCAGTCAATCGTTGTCGACGCTTTCGAGGGCCGGGACGCAGTATTTT. This chain uses TRBV23-1 with TRBJ2-3; TRBD2 might be the D (5 bases). TRBV23-1 is recorded as an ORF, its role being uncertain. This CDR3 contains 18 residues. Trimming took 0 bases from V and 9 from J, leaving 25 bases between them.

The chain joins TRBV6-1 to TRBJ1-3, with 10 bases aligning to TRBD1. Germline V lookup: CDR1 MNHNS, CDR2 SASEGT. The CDR3 runs 16 residues. The J segment lost 3 bases and the V segment lost 8 bases, leaving 10 bases of the junction unmatched. CDR3: CASDRDRGGGGNTIYF. In DNA form, the CDR3 reads TGTGCCAGCGACCGGGACAGGGGTGGTGGTGGAAACACCATATATTTT.

The chain uses TRBV9 and TRBJ1-1, with D possibly TRBD1 on 5 matching bases. V dropped 0 bases and J dropped 1 base, with 10 bases sitting between them. The CDR3 spans 15 residues. Germline V CDR1 and CDR2: SGDLS, YYNGEE. The CDR3 is CASSVAGGGNTEAFF. In DNA form, the CDR3 reads TGTGCCAGCAGCGTAGCTGGGGGGGGGAACACTGAAGCTTTCTTT.

The chain joins TRBV27 to TRBJ1-1, with D unclear. Per germline, CDR1 MNHEY and CDR2 SMNVEV (reference sequence). The CDR3 sequence is 13 residues long. Trimming took 1 base from V and 8 from J, leaving 11 bases between them. CDR3 region: CASSLYGRPEAFF. The CDR3 region has the DNA TGTGCCAGCAGTTTATATGGGAGGCCGGAAGCTTTCTTT.

DNA for the CDR3: TGCAGTGCTCCCCCTCAAGCGGACCCCCTCAATGAGCAGTTCTTC. As protein: CSAPPQADPLNEQFF. The V call is TRBV20-1, the J call TRBJ2-1; tentatively, D is TRBD2 (5 bases). Per germline, CDR1 DFQATT and CDR2 SNEGSKA (reference sequence). V lost 5 bases to trimming and J lost 6 bases, with 20 bases between them. The CDR3 runs 15 residues.

The rearrangement uses TRBV6-1 and TRBJ2-6; 9 nucleotides line up with TRBD1. Germline V gene sequence: CDR1 MNHNS, CDR2 SASEGT. V shed 11 bases and J 2 bases; nucleotides not matched to a gene: 4. The CDR3 extends over 14 amino acids. For the CDR3, the DNA is TGTGCCGGGGACAGGGCCGCTGGGGCCAACGTCCTGACTTTC. Protein product: CAGDRAAGANVLTF.

The chain couples TRBV19 to TRBJ1-5, with D hard to call. CDR1 LNHDA and CDR2 SQIVND come from the germline V gene (reference sequence). The CDR3 has 18 amino acids. V dropped 1 base and J dropped 9 bases, with 25 bases sitting between them. The CDR3 is CASSIGARMRDKWGPQHF. The CDR3 DNA reads TGTGCCAGTAGTATAGGGGCACGGATGAGAGATAAGTGGGGGCCCCAGCATTTT.

The J gene is TRBJ2-3, the V gene TRBV9; D might be TRBD1 (5 bases). This CDR3 has 17 amino acids. V was pared by 0 bases and J by 2 bases, with 16 bases between. Germline lookup yields CDR1 SGDLS and CDR2 YYNGEE. CDR3 amino acids: CASSVEATGALTDTQYF. In nucleotides, the CDR3 is TGTGCCAGCAGCGTAGAGGCAACAGGCGCCCTCACAGATACGCAGTATTTT.